This section outlines one T cell receptor (beta chain) sequence together with its context. Its antigen is undetermined. Trimming cost V 6 bases and J 3 bases; bases outside gene matches: 15. Per germline, CDR1 SQVTM and CDR2 ANQGSEA. This CDR3 region has 16 residues. Investigators spread the genomic DNA of each subset evenly over several immunoSEQ plates. TCRdb keeps only in-frame clones here, not all; method: immunoSEQ multiplex PCR. Among some 2,100,000 clones listed, just over 90% were seen once. Naive CD8 cells, CD45RO-negative and positively selected for CCR7, excluded terminally differentiated effector memory CD45RA+ cells. All of the donors resided in Nashville, Tennessee, and each was a Caucasian adult. The sample is drawn from a study of shared clonotypes between healthy human individuals. Study-wide points: The study found about 5% of naive CD4 clonotypes shared across a handful of donors. Rarefaction demonstrated incomplete sorted-subset sequencing despite large depth.

This receptor was taken from a man between 18 and 35 years old in good health. Some clones in this sample may be carry-over from other donors' samples. The sequencing sample was made of naive CD8+ T cells from PBMCs. This sequence joins TRBV29-1 and TRBJ1-1, with TRBD1 matching over 8 bases. CDR3 loop: CSVGSSTGGRDTEAFF. CDR3 sequence (DNA): TGCAGCGTGGGGAGCTCTACAGGGGGAAGAGACACTGAAGCTTTCTTT.